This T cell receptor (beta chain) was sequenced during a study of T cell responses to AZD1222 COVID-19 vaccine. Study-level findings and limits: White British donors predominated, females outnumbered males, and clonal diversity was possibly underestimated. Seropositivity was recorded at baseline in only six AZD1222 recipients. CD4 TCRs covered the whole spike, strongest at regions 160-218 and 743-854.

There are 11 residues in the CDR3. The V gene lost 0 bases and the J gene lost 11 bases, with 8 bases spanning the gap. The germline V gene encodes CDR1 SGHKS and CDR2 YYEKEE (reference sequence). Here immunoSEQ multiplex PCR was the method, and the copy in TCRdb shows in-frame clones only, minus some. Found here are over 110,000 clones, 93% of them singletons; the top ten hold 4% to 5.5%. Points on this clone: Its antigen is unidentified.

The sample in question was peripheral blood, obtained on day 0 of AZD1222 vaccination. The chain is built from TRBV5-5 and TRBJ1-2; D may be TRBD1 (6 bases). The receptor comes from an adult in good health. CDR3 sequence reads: CASSLDREYTF. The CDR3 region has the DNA TGTGCCAGCAGCTTGGACAGGGAATACACCTTC.